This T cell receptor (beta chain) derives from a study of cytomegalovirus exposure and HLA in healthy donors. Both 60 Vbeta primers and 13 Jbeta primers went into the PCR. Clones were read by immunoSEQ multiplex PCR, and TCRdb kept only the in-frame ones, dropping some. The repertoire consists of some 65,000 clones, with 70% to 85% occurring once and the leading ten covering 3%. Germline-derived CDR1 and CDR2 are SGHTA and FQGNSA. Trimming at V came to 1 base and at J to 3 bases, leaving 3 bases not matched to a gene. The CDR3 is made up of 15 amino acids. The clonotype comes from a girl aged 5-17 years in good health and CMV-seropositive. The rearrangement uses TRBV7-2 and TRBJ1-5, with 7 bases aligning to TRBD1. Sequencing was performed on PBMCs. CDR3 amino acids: CASSLEGGNNQPQHF. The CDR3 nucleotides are TGTGCCAGCAGCTTAGAAGGGGGCAACAATCAGCCCCAGCATTTT.